The 5 T cell receptor beta chains in this list originate from one sample, sequenced in a study of shared clonotypes between healthy human individuals (dated by TCRdb to 2020 to 2021). Library prep was done by the immunoSEQ multiplex PCR assay. As stored in TCRdb, this immuneACCESS dataset retains in-frame rearrangements with V and J assigned. A fraction of the clones does not appear; measured against another copy, unresolved V genes explain less than half of the discrepancy, and the remainder lacks a known reason. The table for this sample lists fewer than 850,000 clones; approximately 96% of them were counted only once. Less than 0.25% of the sample is taken by the ten largest. For the CD8 naive samples, CD45RO-negative cells were positively selected for CCR7, yielding a CD45RA+CCR7+ population from which TemRA cells were excluded. Sequenced input: naive CD8+ T cells sorted from blood. Explained via the paper, the cell subset or site label denotes: CD45RA+CCR7+. Receptor source: a man aged 25-45 years in good health.

This chain links TRBV7-2 with TRBJ2-5, with 7 bases matching TRBD2. Germline V gene lookup returns CDR1 SGHTA and CDR2 FQGNSA. Trimming removed 5 bases from V and 4 bases from J; junction bases left unmatched: 10. CDR3 size: 15 residues. The DNA of the CDR3 is TGTGCCAGCAGCCCTGAGCGGGATAGTGGAGAGACCCAGTACTTC. Translating gives CASSPERDSGETQYF.

The chain carries TRBV30 and TRBJ1-1; D is uncertain. V was pared by 5 bases and J by 4 bases, with 8 bases between. CDR3 length: 11 residues. Germline V CDR1 and CDR2: GTSNPN, SVGIG (reference sequence). DNA of the CDR3: TGTGCCTGGGGGAGGAGCACTGAAGCTTTCTTT. Its protein product is CAWGRSTEAFF.

The rearrangement joins TRBV7-9 to TRBJ2-7; 7 bases line up with TRBD2. The CDR3 sequence is 14 residues long. Trimming cost V 5 bases and J 3 bases; bases outside gene matches: 7. The germline gives CDR1 SEHNR, CDR2 FQNEAQ (reference sequence). The DNA for the CDR3 is TGTGCCAGCAGCCTTAGCGGGCCAAACTACGAGCAGTACTTC. Its translation: CASSLSGPNYEQYF.

The chain recombines TRBV5-1 with TRBJ1-5; D gene ambiguous. Trimming shortened V by 2 bases and J by 2 bases, and 8 bases separated the two germline ends. This CDR3 is 14 amino acids long. Germline lookup yields CDR1 SGHRS and CDR2 YFSETQ. CDR3 nucleotide sequence: TGCGCCAGCAGCTTCGATTGGGGCAATCAGCCCCAGCATTTT. This encodes CASSFDWGNQPQHF.

CDR3 sequence reads: CASSGGTGGEPQHF. The CDR3 nucleotides read TGCGCCAGCAGTGGTGGGACAGGGGGGGAGCCCCAGCATTTT. V gene TRBV10-2 combines with J gene TRBJ1-5; 11 bases align to TRBD1. After removal of 4 bases from V and 8 bases from J, the junction contained 4 bases not matched to a gene. The CDR3 has 14 amino acids. Germline V gene sequence: CDR1 WSHSY, CDR2 SAAADI.